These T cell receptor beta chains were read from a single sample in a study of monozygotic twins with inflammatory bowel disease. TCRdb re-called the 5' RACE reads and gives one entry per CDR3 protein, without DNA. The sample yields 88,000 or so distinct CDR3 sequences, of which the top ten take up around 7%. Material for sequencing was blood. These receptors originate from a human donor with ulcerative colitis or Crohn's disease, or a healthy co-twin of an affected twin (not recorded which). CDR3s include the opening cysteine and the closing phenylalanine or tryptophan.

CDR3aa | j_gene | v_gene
CASSSRGSGTEAFF | TRBJ1-1 | TRBV5-4
CASSQVGTTDTQYF | TRBJ2-3 | TRBV3-1
CASSPRGSEKLFF | TRBJ1-4 | TRBV27
CASSQEGGQRTGYTF | TRBJ1-2 | TRBV3-1
CASSPYDGGLPIYNEQFF | TRBJ2-1 | TRBV18
CASSLAWSSYNEQFF | TRBJ2-1 | TRBV5-5
CSAGQADIAKNIQYF | TRBJ2-4 | TRBV20-1
CASSIPIFGTGGYTF | TRBJ1-2 | TRBV19
CASSLEGVTSTQYF | TRBJ2-3 | TRBV5-6
CASSLMTESNQPQHF | TRBJ1-5 | TRBV5-5
CASRTEWSMGEQFF | TRBJ2-1 | TRBV7-9
CAISSRTADTQYF | TRBJ2-3 | TRBV10-3
CASSLAPQGKPQHF | TRBJ1-5 | TRBV5-1
CASSVGVLGNSPLHF | TRBJ1-6 | TRBV9
CASSREGTNYGYTF | TRBJ1-2 | TRBV5-1
CASSQVIAGKTTGELFF | TRBJ2-2 | TRBV4-1
CASSLKDRTEQFF | TRBJ2-1 | TRBV7-9
CASSPNLPSNTGELFF | TRBJ2-2 | TRBV18
CASSWGQAIKNQPQHF | TRBJ1-5 | TRBV19
CSARDMLAGLIQETQYF | TRBJ2-5 | TRBV20-1
CASSYASGNNEQFF | TRBJ2-1 | TRBV6-6
CASSKAPWETQYF | TRBJ2-5 | TRBV21-1
CASRILLRETQYF | TRBJ2-5 | TRBV2
CASSLRQAREGTVELFF | TRBJ2-2 | TRBV5-5
CASSPGQGNNEQFF | TRBJ2-1 | TRBV5-1
CASSAGTGNNQPQHF | TRBJ1-5 | TRBV7-8
CASSQGTGGTEAFF | TRBJ1-1 | TRBV5-1
CSARSLDSRVDNEQFF | TRBJ2-1 | TRBV20-1
CSVVGTSGGTDTQYF | TRBJ2-3 | TRBV29-1
CASGHPGRSYNEQFF | TRBJ2-1 | TRBV19
CSASTDSNRNSPLHF | TRBJ1-6 | TRBV20-1
CASSQVFDGSDTQYF | TRBJ2-3 | TRBV4-2
CASHADMNTEAFF | TRBJ1-1 | TRBV5-4
CASSYPGLQGGGYTF | TRBJ1-2 | TRBV6-5
CASSPRGREPQHF | TRBJ1-5 | TRBV18
CASSYPGTAYEQYF | TRBJ2-7 | TRBV5-4
CASSYDRYPGYTF | TRBJ1-2 | TRBV5-6
CASGLDAGVLFF | TRBJ2-2 | TRBV12-5
CASSPGEYGYTF | TRBJ1-2 | TRBV28
CSARVQGIQFF | TRBJ2-1 | TRBV20-1
CASSRGQGDGYTF | TRBJ1-2 | TRBV5-5
CAISEQGADTEAFF | TRBJ1-1 | TRBV10-3
CASTRGGASQYF | TRBJ2-5 | TRBV28
CSARRLAGDTDTQYF | TRBJ2-3 | TRBV20-1
CASSDGQYNEQFF | TRBJ2-1 | TRBV6-1
CASSRDSGSVLDYGYTF | TRBJ1-2 | TRBV5-1
CASSLTNTEAFF | TRBJ1-1 | TRBV7-2
CASSWTAYNEQFF | TRBJ2-1 | TRBV5-5
CASSPGHPNTEAFF | TRBJ1-1 | TRBV18
CSAGGQYGYTF | TRBJ1-2 | TRBV20-1